What follows are 11 T cell receptor beta chains derived from one specimen sequenced in a study of shared clonotypes between healthy human individuals. Clones were sequenced by immunoSEQ multiplex PCR, and TCRdb holds only the in-frame ones, with some missing. The sample lists about 2.3 million clones, around 93% occurring once. Sequenced material: naive CD4+ T cells from PBMCs. Subset here: CD45RA+ positively selected. Receptors were obtained from a man younger than 35 in good health. Some clones in this sample may be carry-over from other donors' samples.

The V call is TRBV14, the J call TRBJ2-4; TRBD2 agrees at 8 bases. After removal of 0 bases from V and 8 bases from J, the junction contained 12 bases not matched to a gene. CDR1 is SGHDN, CDR2 FVKESK, per germline. CDR3 size: 17 residues. CDR3 loop: CASSQDRAAGEVDIQYF. The CDR3 region has the DNA TGTGCCAGCAGCCAAGATCGGGCAGCGGGGGAGGTAGACATTCAGTACTTC. Full variable domain (outside the CDR3, taken from reference TRBV14 and TRBJ2-4): EAGVTQFPSHSVIEKGQTVTLRCDPISGHDNLYWYRRVMGKEIKFLLHFVKESKQDESGMPNNRFLAERTGGTYSTLKVQPAELEDSGVYFCASSQDRAAGEVDIQYFGAGTRLSVL.

This chain uses TRBV6-1 with TRBJ2-1, with 9 nucleotides matching TRBD1. CDR3 length: 14 amino acids. Germline lookup yields CDR1 MNHNS and CDR2 SASEGT. V shed 7 bases and J 9 bases; nucleotides not matched to a gene: 10. In nucleotides, the CDR3 is TGTGCCAGCAAAACAGGGGGCGATTATGGTGAGCAGTTCTTC. Residues: CASKTGGDYGEQFF.

The chain links TRBV6-5 to TRBJ1-2; D gene uncertain. CDR1 and CDR2 (germline): MNHEY, SVGAGI. The CDR3 totals 12 residues. The ends were cut back, 4 bases at V and 8 bases at J, with 11 bases in the middle. Written as DNA, the CDR3 is TGTGCCAGCAGTTCGGGTGAGGGCGGCTACACCTTC. Protein: CASSSGEGGYTF.

V and J are TRBV10-3 and TRBJ2-7; TRBD2 is a possible D gene (5 bases). The CDR3 has 13 amino acids. Deletions cut 10 bases from V and 3 bases from J, with 16 bases between. The germline V gene encodes CDR1 ENHRY and CDR2 SYGVKD. The CDR3 DNA is TGTGCCACCAATAGGCCCGGGGACTACGAGCAGTACTTC. Its translation: CATNRPGDYEQYF.

The chain has TRBV5-1 and TRBJ2-5; tentative D call: TRBD1 (6 bases). V was clipped by 0 bases and J by 5 bases, with 26 bases between them. The germline V gene has CDR1 SGHRS and CDR2 YFSETQ. This CDR3 has 19 amino acids. The CDR3 region has the DNA TGCGCCAGCAGCTTGGAATTTTTCCCAGGGGCGAACTTTAGGGAGACCCAGTACTTC. Translating gives CASSLEFFPGANFRETQYF. The complete variable domain, with remaining parts taken from reference TRBV5-1 and TRBJ2-5, reads KAGVTQTPRYLIKTRGQQVTLSCSPISGHRSVSWYQQTPGQGLQFLFEYFSETQRNKGNFPGRFSGRQFSNSRSEMNVSTLELGDSALYLCASSLEFFPGANFRETQYFGPGTRLLVL.

The genes are TRBV10-3 and TRBJ2-1, with D possibly being TRBD1 or TRBD2 (5 bases each). The CDR3 runs to 20 residues. The V gene lost 6 bases and the J gene lost 2 bases, with 29 bases spanning the gap. The V gene's germline CDR1 is ENHRY and CDR2 SYGVKD. The CDR3 DNA reads TGTGCCATCAGGGGGAACGGGACGGCTCGCCCTAAGGCCACCTACAATGAGCAGTTCTTC. This gives the protein CAIRGNGTARPKATYNEQFF.

The chain uses TRBV10-3 and TRBJ2-1, with 8 bases fitting TRBD2. This CDR3 has 19 residues. V shed 3 bases and J 4 bases; nucleotides not matched to a gene: 17. Germline values: CDR1 ENHRY, CDR2 SYGVKD. CDR3 nucleotide sequence: TGTGCCATCAGTGACCACGCGGGGACTAGGGGAAGCGGGTACAATGAGCAGTTCTTC. Translating it yields CAISDHAGTRGSGYNEQFF.

The gene calls are TRBV27 and TRBJ2-3, with TRBD2 identical over 14 bases. CDR3 size: 19 residues. CDR1 is MNHEY, CDR2 SMNVEV, per germline (reference sequence). The ends lost 3 bases at V and 2 bases at J; junction bases unmatched: 10. The CDR3 region is CASSFAGLAGDSNTDTQYF. The DNA of the CDR3 is TGTGCCAGCAGTTTCGCGGGACTAGCGGGAGATAGTAACACAGATACGCAGTATTTT.

J is TRBJ2-7 and V is TRBV25-1; D may be TRBD1 (6 bases). There are 14 residues in the CDR3. The germline CDR1 and CDR2 sequences are MGHDK and SYGVNS. V gave up 4 bases and J gave up 3 bases, with 13 bases separating them. The CDR3 loop reads CASSGDTGIYEQYF. The CDR3 DNA sequence: TGTGCCAGCAGTGGGGACACGGGGATCTACGAGCAGTACTTC.

This chain joins TRBV28 and TRBJ2-4; D unresolved. The V gene lost 2 bases and the J gene lost 12 bases, with 11 bases spanning the gap. Germline-derived CDR1 and CDR2 are MDHEN and SYDVKM. This CDR3 spans 12 amino acids. The CDR3 region has the DNA TGTGCCAGCAGTTTAGGGCGGAGCACTCAGTACTTC. Translation: CASSLGRSTQYF.

The sample holds one count of this clone. The chain is built from TRBV7-2 and TRBJ2-5, with TRBD1 identical over 9 bases. V was clipped by 7 bases and J by 7 bases; unmatched bases: 10. CDR1 is SGHTA and CDR2 is FQGNSA in the germline V gene. The CDR3 length is 14 residues. CDR3 nucleotide sequence: TGTGCCAGCACCCCACAGGGGGCTTTCGGGACCCAGTACTTC. Residues: CASTPQGAFGTQYF.